This T cell receptor (beta chain) was retrieved from a study of T cells in women clearing cervical HPV infection. Study information: Women with histologically confirmed HPV16-related CIN3 or worse, 2 with invasive cancer, served as cases. Only a few women had HLA typing results available.

Profiling relied on immunoSEQ multiplex PCR, and the TCRdb table lists in-frame clones only, not all of them. This sample contains about 29,000 clones. The CDR3 contains 14 residues. Germline CDR1 and CDR2: SGHDT and YYEEEE. V lost 2 bases and J lost 0, with 6 bases in between. Remarks on this clone: The CDR3 end is not reached by the read, which stops 3 residues before it; the germline J gene fills it in.

This receptor was obtained from a woman aged 18-70 years with a cervical HPV16 infection that either progressed to CIN3+ or cleared (not recorded which). The sample taken for sequencing was blood buffy coat. The chain is built from TRBV5-6 and TRBJ1-3; D gene ambiguous. The part of the CDR3 DNA that was read is TGTGCCAGCAGCTTTTTCAGCTCTGGAAACACC. Translating it yields CASSFFSSGNT. The complete CDR3 sequence is CASSFFSSGNTIYF.